This is a list of T cell receptor beta chains from one sample in a study of blood T cell repertoires in COVID-19. Using immunoSEQ multiplex PCR, the repertoire was profiled, and TCRdb retains in-frame clones only, with some absent. The data show about 180,000 clones, approximately 81% seen once. The specimen sequenced was peripheral blood. The origin of the receptors is a woman older than 75 with active or convalescent COVID-19. Each CDR3 is given with its conserved first and last residue. Each record gives: V gene, J gene, D gene, clone size, CDR3 protein, CDR3 DNA. A D gene is named only where the DNA matches it firmly. Some rows have no size entry. The others give once, few or many, or a class for an expanded clone.

>TRBV3-1/TRBV3-2|TRBJ1-2|TRBD1|NA
CASSHTGTGPIGYTF
TGTGCCAGCAGCCACACCGGGACAGGGCCCATTGGCTACACCTTC
>TRBV5-1|TRBJ2-1|TRBD1|NA
CASSQAGTGGGGSYNEQFF
TGCGCCAGCAGCCAGGCCGGGACAGGGGGCGGTGGGTCCTACAATGAGCAGTTCTTC
>TRBV28|TRBJ2-6|TRBD1|NA
CASSTGAGTGANVLTF
TGTGCCAGCAGTACAGGGGCAGGGACTGGGGCCAACGTCCTGACTTTC
>TRBV13|TRBJ2-2|TRBD2|NA
CASSRGASGSPGELFF
TGTGCCAGCAGCCGGGGGGCTAGCGGGAGTCCCGGGGAGCTGTTTTTT
>TRBV19|TRBJ1-5|NA|NA
CASSMGRNQPQHF
TGTGCCAGTAGTATGGGGAGGAATCAGCCCCAGCATTTT
>TRBV13|TRBJ1-1|TRBD1|NA
CASSFNRLAGGTEAFF
TGTGCCAGCAGCTTCAATAGGTTGGCAGGGGGCACTGAAGCTTTCTTT
>TRBV6-5|TRBJ1-5|NA|few
CASSHRAPQPQHF
TGTGCCAGCAGTCACAGGGCCCCCCAGCCCCAGCATTTT
>TRBV2|TRBJ2-1|NA|NA
CASTRSSYNEQFF
TGTGCCAGCACCCGGAGCTCCTACAATGAGCAGTTCTTC
>TRBV10-3|TRBJ1-5|TRBD1|NA
CAISERQGADQPQHF
TGTGCCATCAGTGAGCGACAGGGGGCCGATCAGCCCCAGCATTTT
>TRBV5-6|TRBJ2-7|NA|NA
CASSLGSGISYEQYF
TGTGCCAGCAGCTTGGGGTCAGGGATCTCCTACGAGCAGTACTTC
>TRBV2|TRBJ1-2|NA|NA
CASSVQGGMSGYTF
TGTGCCAGCAGTGTCCAGGGAGGGATGTCTGGCTACACCTTC
>TRBV28|TRBJ1-2|TRBD1|NA
CASSLVQGTGNYGYTF
TGTGCCAGCAGTTTAGTTCAGGGGACAGGGAACTATGGCTACACCTTC
>TRBV27|TRBJ1-2|NA|NA
CASSPLGVNHGYTF
TGTGCCAGCAGTCCCCTCGGGGTAAACCATGGCTACACCTTC
>TRBV30|TRBJ1-5|NA|NA
CAWSVRVLPSNQPQHF
TGTGCCTGGAGTGTACGGGTCCTCCCCAGCAATCAGCCCCAGCATTTT
>TRBV28|TRBJ1-5|NA|once
CASSPQGTQHF
TGTGCCAGCAGTCCGCAGGGAACCCAGCATTTT
>TRBV27|TRBJ2-1|TRBD2|NA
CASSSPGTSGYNEQFF
TGTGCCAGCAGTTCACCCGGGACTAGCGGTTACAATGAGCAGTTCTTC
>TRBV7-3|TRBJ2-7|TRBD2|NA
CASSTPSGSLYEQYF
TGTGCCAGCAGCACACCTAGCGGGAGCCTCTACGAGCAGTACTTC
>TRBV14|TRBJ1-2|NA|NA
CASSQDFYGNGYTF
TGTGCCAGCAGCCAAGATTTTTACGGGAATGGCTACACCTTC
>TRBV7-8|TRBJ1-4|NA|NA
CASSLRGGKDEKLFF
TGTGCCAGCAGCTTAAGGGGAGGGAAAGATGAAAAACTGTTTTTT
>TRBV28|TRBJ1-2|TRBD1|NA
CASSFQSLGTGKGGYTF
TGTGCCAGCAGTTTCCAAAGCCTCGGGACAGGGAAGGGAGGCTACACCTTC
>TRBV19|TRBJ2-1|NA|NA
CASSLRTAGEQFF
TGTGCCAGTAGTCTACGGACTGCCGGGGAGCAGTTCTTC
>TRBV28|TRBJ1-5|TRBD1|NA
CASSGQGFFASNQPQHF
TGTGCCAGCAGTGGACAGGGATTTTTTGCGAGCAATCAGCCCCAGCATTTT
>TRBV5-4|TRBJ2-3|TRBD1|NA
CASSLQGADTQYF
TGTGCCAGCAGCTTGCAGGGGGCAGATACGCAGTATTTT
>TRBV7-9|TRBJ2-1|NA|once
CASSSIVAGLDNEQFF
TGTGCCAGCAGCTCCATCGTGGCGGGACTGGACAATGAGCAGTTCTTC
>TRBV5-4|TRBJ2-7|TRBD2|few
CASSLVRSGSPEQYF
TGTGCCAGCAGCTTGGTCCGTAGCGGGAGTCCCGAGCAGTACTTC
>TRBV27|TRBJ2-1|TRBD2|NA
CASSFRGRDNEQFF
TGTGCCAGCAGTTTTAGAGGGAGGGACAATGAGCAGTTCTTC
>TRBV29-1|TRBJ2-3|TRBD1|NA
CSVDPGQGDTDTQYF
TGCAGCGTTGACCCGGGACAGGGGGACACAGATACGCAGTATTTT
>TRBV9|TRBJ2-3|TRBD2|NA
CASSVIAGGTDTQYF
TGTGCCAGCAGCGTAATAGCGGGGGGCACAGATACGCAGTATTTT
>TRBV7-8|TRBJ2-3|TRBD2|NA
CASSSLAGGPPGTDTQYF
TGTGCCAGCAGTTCCCTAGCGGGAGGGCCTCCTGGCACAGATACGCAGTATTTT
>TRBV10-1|TRBJ2-3|TRBD2|NA
CASSGRTSGNTDTQYF
TGCGCCAGCAGCGGGAGGACTAGCGGGAACACAGATACGCAGTATTTT
>TRBV19|TRBJ1-4|TRBD1|NA
CASSITGTGGTNEKLFF
TGTGCCAGTAGTATCACCGGGACAGGGGGAACTAATGAAAAACTGTTTTTT
>TRBV19|TRBJ1-1|TRBD1|NA
CASSMGQGADTEAFF
TGTGCCAGTAGTATGGGACAGGGTGCGGACACTGAAGCTTTCTTT
>TRBV12-5|TRBJ2-1|NA|NA
CASGSLGPIYVNEQFF
TGTGCTAGTGGTTCGCTTGGGCCAATCTATGTGAATGAGCAGTTCTTC
>TRBV4-1|TRBJ2-7|NA|NA
CASSQAGSPSYEQYF
TGCGCCAGCAGCCAAGCGGGGTCCCCTTCCTACGAGCAGTACTTC
>TRBV28|TRBJ2-1|TRBD2|NA
CASRGGRGYNEQFF
TGTGCCAGCAGGGGCGGGAGGGGCTACAATGAGCAGTTCTTC
>TRBV2|TRBJ1-3|TRBD1|NA
CASRMTIGQGARGNTIYF
TGTGCCAGCAGGATGACCATAGGACAGGGGGCGAGGGGAAACACCATATATTTT
>TRBV3-1/TRBV3-2|TRBJ1-1|TRBD1|NA
CASSHLDRVGAFF
TGTGCCAGCAGCCACCTGGACAGGGTTGGGGCTTTCTTT
>TRBV7-8|TRBJ1-5|NA|NA
CASSSEGSNQPQHF
TGTGCCAGCAGTTCGGAGGGCAGCAATCAGCCCCAGCATTTT
>TRBV28|TRBJ2-3|TRBD2|NA
CASSLSAGGSTDTQYF
TGTGCCAGCAGTTTATCGGCGGGAGGGAGCACAGATACGCAGTATTTT
>TRBV28|TRBJ1-3|NA|NA
CASSLLRQNSGNTIYF
TGTGCCAGCAGTTTATTAAGACAAAACTCTGGAAACACCATATATTTT
>TRBV5-5|TRBJ2-7|NA|NA
CASSWPGNEQYF
TGTGCCAGCAGCTGGCCGGGTAACGAGCAGTACTTC
>TRBV6-5|TRBJ1-2|NA|NA
CASRDTLANYGYTF
TGTGCCAGCAGGGACACCTTAGCTAACTATGGCTACACCTTC
>TRBV28|TRBJ1-1|TRBD1|NA
CASSPGGRNTEAFF
TGTGCCAGCAGTCCAGGGGGACGGAACACTGAAGCTTTCTTT
>TRBV5-1|TRBJ1-1|TRBD1|NA
CASSSRQGAWAEAFF
TGCGCCAGCAGCTCAAGACAGGGGGCGTGGGCTGAAGCTTTCTTT
>TRBV6-1|TRBJ2-7|TRBD2|few
CASSEYGLAGYLDEQYF
TGTGCCAGCAGTGAATACGGACTAGCGGGTTATTTGGACGAGCAGTACTTC